One and the same sample provided the 27 T cell receptor beta chains below, sequenced in a study of T cells in Graves' hyperthyroidism and ophthalmopathy. Using RNA transcripts as the source, TCR beta CDR3 regions were amplified. The primer set for the first-round RT-PCR of the TCR CDR3 was HTBI. TCRdb ran MiXCR on the multiplex PCR reads and lists one entry per CDR3 protein. The sample includes approximately 400,000 distinct CDR3 sequences, under 20% seen only once; the top ten take about 38%. Sequenced: blood. These TCRs come from a young man with Graves' ophthalmopathy.

With regard to this clonotype: Compared with germline, one end of the junction differs, possibly owing to a read error. The J gene is TRBJ2-1, the V gene TRBV10-3; D is possibly TRBD1 or TRBD2 (5 bases each). The CDR3 loop spans 18 amino acids. Germline CDR1 and CDR2: ENHRY and SYGVKD. CDR3 residues: CAISEGTRTPPADHEQLF. The CDR3 bases are TGTGCCATCAGTGAGGGGACGCGGACCCCGCCGGCAGACCATGAGCAGCTCTTC.

The chain joins TRBV19 to TRBJ2-7, with a possible D match to TRBD1 (6 bases). V shed 4 bases and J shed 1 base, with 17 bases lying between them. The CDR3 sequence is 16 residues long. CDR1 is LNHDA and CDR2 is SQIVND in the germline V gene (reference sequence). CDR3 amino acids: CASSTRGNLKSYEQYF. The CDR3 region has the DNA TGTGCCAGTAGTACGAGGGGGAATCTAAAGTCCTACGAGCAGTACTTC.

The V call is TRBV20-1, the J call TRBJ1-6; the D gene is possibly TRBD1 (5 bases). V was cut by 6 bases and J by 8 bases, with 14 bases left in between. From germline, CDR1 is DFQATT and CDR2 SNEGSKA (reference sequence). The CDR3 has 13 amino acids. This chain's CDR3 is CSARPWGDSPLHF. The CDR3 DNA follows: TGCAGTGCCCGACCTTGGGGGGATTCACCCCTCCACTTT.

The table lists this clonotype with many counts. The V and J genes are TRBV5-1 and TRBJ2-7, with a possible D match to TRBD1 (6 bases). Trimming stripped 4 bases from V and 2 bases from J, with 19 bases between. CDR3 length: 16 residues. Germline CDR1 SGHRS, CDR2 YFSETQ. The CDR3 nucleotides are TGCGCCAGCAGCGTGGCAGGGGACAACAAGCCCTACGAGCAGTACTTC. This translates into CASSVAGDNKPYEQYF.

The chain recombines TRBV7-9 with TRBJ1-6, with D unclear. Germline V lookup: CDR1 SEHNR, CDR2 FQNEAQ (reference sequence). CDR3 length: 16 residues. Trimming shortened V by 4 bases and J by 4 bases, and 14 bases separated the two germline ends. CDR3 sequence reads: CASSSDGVQYNSPLHF. The DNA of the CDR3 is TGTGCCAGCAGCTCAGACGGGGTCCAGTATAATTCACCCCTCCACTTT.

At least ten counts were recorded for this clonotype. The rearrangement joins TRBV10-3 to TRBJ1-5; D is undetermined. The CDR3 is made up of 12 amino acids. From germline, CDR1 is ENHRY and CDR2 SYGVKD. Deletions cut 3 bases from V and 11 bases from J, with 11 bases between. CDR3 amino acids: CAISDGEVAQHF. The CDR3 coding sequence is TGTGCCATCAGTGATGGGGAGGTAGCCCAGCATTTT.

This clonotype was detected many times. This rearrangement joins TRBV5-6 to TRBJ1-1; D might be TRBD1 (5 bases). The CDR3 is made up of 13 amino acids. V was clipped by 4 bases and J by 6 bases, with 13 bases between them. Germline V gene data show CDR1 as SGHDT and CDR2 as YYEEEE. The CDR3 nucleotides read TGTGCCAGCAGCCCGACGCTGGGACCTGAAGCTTTCTTT. It codes for CASSPTLGPEAFF.

This clonotype was counted only a few times. The V gene is TRBV18, the J gene TRBJ2-3, with D maybe TRBD1 (5 bases). CDR1 and CDR2 from the germline V gene are KGHSH and LQKENI. Trimming took off 6 bases at V and 0 bases at J, with 13 bases between the two ends. The CDR3 sequence is 15 residues long. This CDR3 is CASSLGVPSTDTQYF. The DNA for the CDR3 is TGTGCCAGCTCCCTAGGGGTTCCTAGCACAGATACGCAGTATTTT.

This clonotype has more than one count but fewer than ten. A read error may explain this, as a much larger clone is one base away. The chain links TRBV3-1 to TRBJ1-5, with D tentatively TRBD1 (6 bases). The CDR3 loop spans 15 amino acids. V was shortened by 6 bases and J by 3 bases, with 15 bases between the two germline ends. Germline CDR1 and CDR2: LGHDT and YNNKEL (reference sequence). The CDR3 region is CASSAENRANQPQHF. The CDR3 nucleotides read TGTGCCAGCAGTGCAGAGAACAGGGCCAATCAGCCCCAGCATTTT.

CDR3 in amino acids: CATSDFTGSGANVLTF. In DNA, the CDR3 is TGTGCCACCAGTGATTTCACGGGCTCTGGGGCCAACGTCCTGACTTTC. The chain combines TRBV24-1 with TRBJ2-6; D gene unclear. Trimming shortened V by 1 base and J by 0 bases, and 6 bases separated the two germline ends. The germline V gene encodes CDR1 KGHDR and CDR2 SFDVKD. The CDR3 has 16 amino acids.

This sequence joins TRBV5-1 and TRBJ2-1, with D unresolved. Deletions cut 0 bases from V and 3 bases from J, with 16 bases between. The CDR3 length is 17 residues. CDR1 and CDR2 from the germline V gene are SGHRS and YFSETQ. The CDR3 protein is CASSLGLISDYYNEQFF. The DNA of the CDR3 is TGCGCCAGCAGCTTGGGGCTAATCTCGGATTACTACAATGAGCAGTTCTTC.

This clonotype was recorded many times. The genes are TRBV3-1 and TRBJ2-5; D is undetermined. Germline CDR1 is LGHDT and CDR2 is YNNKEL (reference sequence). Trimming pared 1 base from V and 4 bases from J, leaving 4 bases between. The CDR3 is 12 amino acids. CDR3 sequence: CASSQGRETQYF. Here the CDR3 DNA reads TGTGCCAGCAGCCAAGGGCGAGAGACCCAGTACTTC.

This clonotype has only a few counts. The chain couples TRBV7-8 to TRBJ2-6; TRBD1 matches at 8 bases. This CDR3 spans 16 amino acids. Germline CDR1 is SGHVS and CDR2 is FQNEAQ. V lost 3 bases and J lost 2; bases outside the gene matches: 3. CDR3 coding DNA: TGTGCCAGCAGCTTGGAGGGACAGGCTGGGGCCAACGTCCTGACTTTC. It is translated as CASSLEGQAGANVLTF.

The genes are TRBV7-3 and TRBJ2-3; D is possibly TRBD1 (6 bases). The length of the CDR3 is 15 residues. Deletions cut 2 bases from V and 3 bases from J, with 12 bases between. Germline loops: CDR1 SGHTA, CDR2 FQGTGA. The DNA of the CDR3 is TGTGCCAGCAGCTTAGGAGAGGGGGTAACAGATACGCAGTATTTT. Translated, it gives CASSLGEGVTDTQYF.

This clonotype was detected ten times or more. J is TRBJ2-7 and V is TRBV7-9; 8 bases are shared with TRBD2. This CDR3 is built from 15 residues. The V and J ends lost 5 bases and 2 bases, in that order; junction bases with no gene match: 8. CDR1 is SEHNR and CDR2 is FQNEAQ in the germline V gene (reference sequence). CDR3 nucleotides: TGTGCCAGCAGCCCTCCCCGGGGGGGAACCTACGAGCAGTACTTC. This translates into CASSPPRGGTYEQYF.

The V gene is TRBV7-3, the J gene TRBJ2-2; 7 nucleotides agree with TRBD1. V was clipped by 6 bases and J by 5 bases; unmatched bases: 6. Germline-derived CDR1 and CDR2 are SGHTA and FQGTGA. There are 14 residues in the CDR3. The CDR3 DNA is TGTGCCAGCAGGAAAGACAGGGTGACCGGGGAGCTGTTTTTT. Protein: CASRKDRVTGELFF.

J is TRBJ2-4 and V is TRBV11-2; TRBD1 matches 7 bases. This CDR3 has 15 amino acids. V was pared by 2 bases and J by 5 bases, with 6 bases of the junction left unmatched. Germline loops: CDR1 SGHAT, CDR2 FQNNGV. The DNA of the CDR3 is TGTGCCAGCAGCTTATCCCAGGGGGTCCAAAACATTCAGTACTTC. Amino acids: CASSLSQGVQNIQYF.

This clonotype was observed many times. The chain uses TRBV4-2 and TRBJ1-1; tentative D call: TRBD1 (5 bases). V was trimmed by 3 bases and J by 4 bases, leaving 12 bases between them. The V gene's germline CDR1 is LGHNA and CDR2 YNFKEQ. CDR3 length: 14 residues. For the CDR3, the DNA is TGTGCCAGCAGCCAGGCTTGGGGGAGCACTGAAGCTTTCTTT. This translates into CASSQAWGSTEAFF.

This clonotype was observed many times. The J gene is TRBJ2-2, the V gene TRBV28; 7 nucleotides line up with TRBD1. V dropped 10 bases and J dropped 6; count of bases not matched to a gene: 14. Germline CDR1 MDHEN, CDR2 SYDVKM. The CDR3 has 15 amino acids. In DNA, the CDR3 is TGTGCCATCCAGGGGGACCCTCCGGGGCCCGGGGAGCTGTTTTTT. Its protein product is CAIQGDPPGPGELFF.

The table lists this clonotype with many counts. The rearrangement joins TRBV5-1 to TRBJ1-4; D gene uncertain. This CDR3 comprises 16 residues. Deletions cut 4 bases from V and 0 bases from J, with 13 bases between. CDR1 SGHRS and CDR2 YFSETQ come from the germline V gene. CDR3 bases: TGCGCCAGCAGCGTAATCCCACAGTCAACTAATGAAAAACTGTTTTTT. As protein: CASSVIPQSTNEKLFF. The full variable domain, its missing parts supplied by reference TRBV5-1 and TRBJ1-4, is KAGVTQTPRYLIKTRGQQVTLSCSPISGHRSVSWYQQTPGQGLQFLFEYFSETQRNKGNFPGRFSGRQFSNSRSEMNVSTLELGDSALYLCASSVIPQSTNEKLFFGSGTQLSVL.

This clonotype was recorded at least ten times. The genes are TRBV11-2 and TRBJ2-3; D unclear. V gave up 5 bases and J gave up 2 bases, with 14 bases separating them. Per germline, CDR1 SGHAT and CDR2 FQNNGV. CDR3 size: 15 residues. Here the CDR3 reads CASSQIRADTDTQYF. CDR3 nucleotides: TGTGCCAGCAGCCAGATCCGGGCCGACACAGATACGCAGTATTTT.

There are many counts of this clonotype. This chain uses TRBV9 with TRBJ1-2; 7 nucleotides match TRBD1. Germline CDR1 reads SGDLS; CDR2 reads YYNGEE. The CDR3 is 12 residues long. J was trimmed by 8 bases and V by 4 bases; bases with no gene match: 5. This CDR3 reads CASSQTGSGYTF. The CDR3 nucleotides read TGTGCCAGCAGCCAGACAGGGTCGGGCTACACCTTC.

The table lists this clonotype with a few counts. The J gene is TRBJ2-3, the V gene TRBV18; D gene uncertain. The CDR3 covers 16 residues. Germline CDR1 KGHSH, CDR2 LQKENI. The germline V and J ends were trimmed by 5 bases and 0 bases, with 15 bases remaining between them. The CDR3 nucleotides read TGTGCCAGCTCATCAGAAGTCCGTCCTAGCACAGATACGCAGTATTTT. It is translated as CASSSEVRPSTDTQYF.

V usage is TRBV6-1 and J usage is TRBJ2-5; no definite D call. Trimming shortened V by 7 bases and J by 3 bases, and 9 bases separated the two germline ends. The germline CDR1 and CDR2 sequences are MNHNS and SASEGT. The CDR3 contains 12 residues. CDR3 residues: CASTNWEETQYF. The CDR3 DNA sequence: TGTGCCAGCACCAATTGGGAAGAGACCCAGTACTTC.

In the case of this clonotype: With a much larger clone just one base away, this may be a read error. V gene TRBV7-9 combines with J gene TRBJ1-1; D perhaps matches TRBD1 (5 bases). The CDR3 runs to 16 residues. The germline V gene encodes CDR1 SEHNR and CDR2 FQNEAQ (reference sequence). CDR3 sequence reads: CASSAPAGGDVTEALF. In nucleotides, the CDR3 is TGTGCCAGCAGCGCCCCAGCCGGGGGGGACGTCACTGAAGCTCTCTTT. Using reference TRBV7-9 and TRBJ1-1 for the parts outside the CDR3, the full variable domain is DTGVSQNPRHKITKRGQNVTFRCDPISEHNRLYWYRQTLGQGPEFLTYFQNEAQLEKSRLLSDRFSAERPKGSFSTLEIQRTEQGDSAMYLCASSAPAGGDVTEALFGQGTRLTVV.

This clonotype was seen just once. This sequence may be a read error, since a much larger clone differs from it by one base. This chain joins TRBV20-1 and TRBJ2-5; TRBD1 agrees at 10 bases. Trimming took 0 bases from V and 5 from J; bases not matched to a gene: 6. The CDR3 is 15 residues long. The germline V gene encodes CDR1 DFQATT and CDR2 SNEGSKA (reference sequence). CDR3 nucleotide sequence: TGCAGTGCTAGAGACGGGACAGGGGCTAGCGAGACCCAGTACTTC. Translation gives CSARDGTGASETQYF.

About this clonotype itself: A junction end diverges from the germline sequence, so it may reflect a read error. The CDR3 spells CAGSLQSYGYTF. CDR3 nucleotides: TGTGCCGGCTCACTTCAATCCTATGGCTACACCTTC. The V and J genes are TRBV18 and TRBJ1-2; D is unresolved. CDR1 KGHSH and CDR2 LQKENI come from the germline V gene. CDR3 size: 12 residues. Supplemented by reference TRBV18 and TRBJ1-2, the full variable domain reads NAGVMQNPRHLVRRRGQEARLRCSPMKGHSHVYWYRQLPEEGLKFMVYLQKENIIDESGMPKERFSAEFPKEGPSILRIQQVVRGDSAAYFCAGSLQSYGYTFGSGTRLTVV.